Sequencing of this TCR beta chain was carried out in a study of control samples from healthy donors and cancer patients. V dropped 0 bases and J dropped 3 bases, with 11 bases sitting between them. The CDR3 has 15 amino acids. CDR1 is SGHTA, CDR2 FQGNSA, per germline. The assay was immunoSEQ multiplex PCR, and TCRdb's table has in-frame clones only and misses some. The sample lists about 190,000 clones; over 80% were seen once. This receptor was obtained from a man aged 25-40 years in good health. Sequenced material: blood. The genes are TRBV7-2 and TRBJ1-1; D is unclear. The CDR3 region is CASSLAGFEYTEAFF. The DNA of the CDR3 is TGTGCCAGCAGCTTAGCAGGGTTTGAATACACTGAAGCTTTCTTT.